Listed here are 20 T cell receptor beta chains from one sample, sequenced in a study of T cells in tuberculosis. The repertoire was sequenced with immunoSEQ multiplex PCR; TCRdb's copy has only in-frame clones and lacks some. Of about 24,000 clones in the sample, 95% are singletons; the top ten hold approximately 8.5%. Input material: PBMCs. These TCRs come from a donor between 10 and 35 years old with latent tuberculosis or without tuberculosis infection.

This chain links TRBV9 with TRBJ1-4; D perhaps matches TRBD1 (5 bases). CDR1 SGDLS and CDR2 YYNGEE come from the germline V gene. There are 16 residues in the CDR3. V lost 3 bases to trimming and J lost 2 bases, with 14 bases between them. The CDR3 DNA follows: TGTGCCAGCAGCGAGGCCCCCAGGGCTACTAATGAAAAACTGTTTTTT. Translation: CASSEAPRATNEKLFF.

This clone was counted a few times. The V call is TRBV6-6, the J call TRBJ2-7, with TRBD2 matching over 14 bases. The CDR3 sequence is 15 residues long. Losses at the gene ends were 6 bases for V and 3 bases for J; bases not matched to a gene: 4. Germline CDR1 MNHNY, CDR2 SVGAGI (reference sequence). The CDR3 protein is CASSLGTSGGYEQYV. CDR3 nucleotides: TGTGCCAGCAGCCTAGGGACTAGCGGGGGCTACGAGCAGTACGTC.

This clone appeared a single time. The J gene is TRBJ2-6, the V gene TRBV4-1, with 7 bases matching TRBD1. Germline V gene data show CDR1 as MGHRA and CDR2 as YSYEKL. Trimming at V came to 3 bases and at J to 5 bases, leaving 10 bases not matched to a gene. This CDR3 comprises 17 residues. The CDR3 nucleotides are TGCGCCAGCAGCCAGCCGATTACAGGGGACAGGGCCAACGTCCTGACTTTC. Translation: CASSQPITGDRANVLTF.

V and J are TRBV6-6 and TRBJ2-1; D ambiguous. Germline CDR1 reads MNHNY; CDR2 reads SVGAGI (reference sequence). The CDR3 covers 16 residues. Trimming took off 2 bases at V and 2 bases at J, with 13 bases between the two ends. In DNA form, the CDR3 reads TGTGCCAGCAGTTACATGAACTTCCTCCCCTACAATGAGCAGTTCTTC. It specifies CASSYMNFLPYNEQFF.

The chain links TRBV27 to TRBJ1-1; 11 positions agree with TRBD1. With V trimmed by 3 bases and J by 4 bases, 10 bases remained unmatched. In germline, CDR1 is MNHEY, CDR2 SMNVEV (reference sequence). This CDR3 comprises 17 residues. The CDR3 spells CASSFSGTGGVGTEAFF. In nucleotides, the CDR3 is TGTGCCAGCAGTTTTTCCGGGACAGGGGGGGTGGGCACTGAAGCTTTCTTT.

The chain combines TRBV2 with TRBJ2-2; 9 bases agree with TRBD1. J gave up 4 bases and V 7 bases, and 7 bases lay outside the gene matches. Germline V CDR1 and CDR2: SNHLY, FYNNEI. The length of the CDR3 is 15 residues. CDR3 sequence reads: CASMGTGFRTGELFF. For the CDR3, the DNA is TGTGCCAGCATGGGGACAGGGTTTCGCACCGGGGAGCTGTTTTTT. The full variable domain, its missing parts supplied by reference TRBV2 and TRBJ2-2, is EPEVTQTPSHQVTQMGQEVILRCVPISNHLYFYWYRQILGQKVEFLVSFYNNEISEKSEIFDDQFSVERPDGSNFTLKIRSTKLEDSAMYFCASMGTGFRTGELFFGEGSRLTVL.

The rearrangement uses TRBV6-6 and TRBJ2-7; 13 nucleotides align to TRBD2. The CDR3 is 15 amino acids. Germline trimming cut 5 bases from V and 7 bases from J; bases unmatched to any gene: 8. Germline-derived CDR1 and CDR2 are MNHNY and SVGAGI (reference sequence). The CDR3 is CASSARLAGGQEQYF. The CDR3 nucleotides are TGTGCCAGCAGTGCCCGACTAGCGGGGGGCCAAGAGCAGTACTTC.

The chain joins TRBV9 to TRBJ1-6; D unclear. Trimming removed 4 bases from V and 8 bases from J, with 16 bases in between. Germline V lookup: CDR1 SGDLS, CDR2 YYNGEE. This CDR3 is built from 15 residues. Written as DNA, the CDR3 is TGTGCCAGCAGCCCCATAGGCCTAGCGGATTCACCCCTCCACTTT. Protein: CASSPIGLADSPLHF. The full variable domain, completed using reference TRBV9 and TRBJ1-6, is DSGVTQTPKHLITATGQRVTLRCSPRSGDLSVYWYQQSLDQGLQFLIQYYNGEERAKGNILERFSAQQFPDLHSELNLSSLELGDSALYFCASSPIGLADSPLHFGNGTRLTVT.

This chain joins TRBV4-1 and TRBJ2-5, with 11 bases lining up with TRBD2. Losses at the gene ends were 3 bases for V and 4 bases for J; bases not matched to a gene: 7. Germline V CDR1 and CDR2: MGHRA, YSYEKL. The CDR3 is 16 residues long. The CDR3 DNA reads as TGCGCCAGCAGCCAGTTACTAGCGGGGGTGCTAGAGACCCAGTACTTC. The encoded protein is CASSQLLAGVLETQYF.

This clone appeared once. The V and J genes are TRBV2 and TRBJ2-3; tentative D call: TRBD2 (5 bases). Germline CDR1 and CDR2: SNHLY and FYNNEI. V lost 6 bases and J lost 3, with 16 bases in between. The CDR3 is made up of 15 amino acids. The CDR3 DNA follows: TGTGCCAGCAGCCCAGAGGGCGTTATAACAGATACGCAGTATTTT. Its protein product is CASSPEGVITDTQYF.

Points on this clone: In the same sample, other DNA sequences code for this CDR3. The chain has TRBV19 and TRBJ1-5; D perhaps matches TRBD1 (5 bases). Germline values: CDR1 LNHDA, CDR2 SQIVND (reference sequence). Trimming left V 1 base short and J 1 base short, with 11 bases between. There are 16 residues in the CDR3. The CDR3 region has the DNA TGTGCCAGTAGTATAGTGGGGGGTTTGAGCAATCAGCCCCAGCATTTT. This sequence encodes CASSIVGGLSNQPQHF.

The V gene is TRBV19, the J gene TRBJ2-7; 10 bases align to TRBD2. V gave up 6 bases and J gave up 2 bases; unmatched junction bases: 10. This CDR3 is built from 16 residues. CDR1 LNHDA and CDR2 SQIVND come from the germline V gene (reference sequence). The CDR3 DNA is TGTGCCAGTAGGAAGGGGTTAGCGGGGGGACCCTACGAGCAGTACTTC. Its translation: CASRKGLAGGPYEQYF.

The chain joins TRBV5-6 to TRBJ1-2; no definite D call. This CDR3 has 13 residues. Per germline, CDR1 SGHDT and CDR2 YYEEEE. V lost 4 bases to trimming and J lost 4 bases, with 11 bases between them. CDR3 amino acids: CASSQQRSYGYTF. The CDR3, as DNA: TGTGCCAGCAGCCAACAGAGATCCTATGGCTACACCTTC.

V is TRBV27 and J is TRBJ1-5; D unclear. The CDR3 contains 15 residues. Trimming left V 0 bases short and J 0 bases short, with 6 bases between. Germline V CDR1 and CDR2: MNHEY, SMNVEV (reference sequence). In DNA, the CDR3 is TGTGCCAGCAGTTTATCCAGGTATAGCAATCAGCCCCAGCATTTT. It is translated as CASSLSRYSNQPQHF.

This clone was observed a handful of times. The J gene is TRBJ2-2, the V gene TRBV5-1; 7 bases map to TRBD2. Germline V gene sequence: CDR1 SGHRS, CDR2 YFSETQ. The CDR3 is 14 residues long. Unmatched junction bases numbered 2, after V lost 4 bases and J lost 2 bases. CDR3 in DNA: TGCGCCAGCAGCGAGGGACTAAACACCGGGGAGCTGTTTTTT. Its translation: CASSEGLNTGELFF.

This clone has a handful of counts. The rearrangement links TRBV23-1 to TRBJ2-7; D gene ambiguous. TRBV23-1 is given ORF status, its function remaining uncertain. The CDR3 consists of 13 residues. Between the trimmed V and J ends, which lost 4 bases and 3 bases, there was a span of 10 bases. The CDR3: CASSRAASYEQYV. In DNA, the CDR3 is TGCGCCAGCAGTCGGGCAGCCAGCTACGAGCAGTACGTC.

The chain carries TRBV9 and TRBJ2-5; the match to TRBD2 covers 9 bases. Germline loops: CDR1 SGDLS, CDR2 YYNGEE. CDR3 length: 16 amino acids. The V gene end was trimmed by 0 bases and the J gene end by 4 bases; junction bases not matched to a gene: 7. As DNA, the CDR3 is TGTGCCAGCAGCGTAGTCGGCGGGGGGGCGGTAGAGACCCAGTACTTC. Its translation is CASSVVGGGAVETQYF.

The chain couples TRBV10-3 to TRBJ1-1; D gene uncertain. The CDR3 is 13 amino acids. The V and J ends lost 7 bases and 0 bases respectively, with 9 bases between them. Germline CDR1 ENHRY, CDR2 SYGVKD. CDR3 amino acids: CAITGLMNTEAFF. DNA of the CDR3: TGTGCCATCACAGGTTTGATGAACACTGAAGCTTTCTTT.

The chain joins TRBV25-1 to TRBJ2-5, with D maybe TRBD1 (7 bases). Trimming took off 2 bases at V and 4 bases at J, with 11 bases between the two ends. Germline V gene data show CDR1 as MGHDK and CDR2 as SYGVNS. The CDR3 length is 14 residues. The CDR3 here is CASSETGEAETQYF. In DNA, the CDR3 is TGTGCCAGCAGTGAAACAGGGGAGGCAGAGACCCAGTACTTC. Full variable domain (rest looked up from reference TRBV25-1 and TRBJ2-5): EADIYQTPRYLVIGTGKKITLECSQTMGHDKMYWYQQDPGMELHLIHYSYGVNSTEKGDLSSESTVSRIRTEHFPLTLESARPSHTSQYLCASSETGEAETQYFGPGTRLLVL.

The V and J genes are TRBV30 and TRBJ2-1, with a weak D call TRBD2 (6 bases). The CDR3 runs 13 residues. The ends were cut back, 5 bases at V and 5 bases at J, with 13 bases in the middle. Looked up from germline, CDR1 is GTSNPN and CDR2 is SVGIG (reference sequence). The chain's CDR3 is CAWEFAGNNEQFF. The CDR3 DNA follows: TGTGCCTGGGAGTTCGCGGGGAACAATGAGCAGTTCTTC.